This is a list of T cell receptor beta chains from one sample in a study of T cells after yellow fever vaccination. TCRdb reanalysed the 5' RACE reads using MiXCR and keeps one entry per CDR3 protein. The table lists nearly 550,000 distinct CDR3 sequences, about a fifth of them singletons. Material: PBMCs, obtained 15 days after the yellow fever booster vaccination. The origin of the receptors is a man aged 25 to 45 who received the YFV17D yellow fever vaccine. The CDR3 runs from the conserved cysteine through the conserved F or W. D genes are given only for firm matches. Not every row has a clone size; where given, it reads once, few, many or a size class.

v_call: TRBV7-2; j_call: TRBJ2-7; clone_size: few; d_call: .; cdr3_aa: CASSIGGGTYEQYF; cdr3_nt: TGTGCCAGCAGCATAGGGGGAGGGACCTACGAGCAGTACTTC
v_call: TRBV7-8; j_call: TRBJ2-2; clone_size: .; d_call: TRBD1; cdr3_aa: CASSRRDSNTGELFF; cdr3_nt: TGTGCCAGCAGCCGCAGGGACAGCAACACCGGGGAGCTGTTTTTT
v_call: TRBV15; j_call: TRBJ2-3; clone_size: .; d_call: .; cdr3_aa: CATSVFPGQLTDTQYF; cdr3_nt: TGTGCCACCAGCGTATTTCCGGGACAACTGACAGATACGCAGTATTTT
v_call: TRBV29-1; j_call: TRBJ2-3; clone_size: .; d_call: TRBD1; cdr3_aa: CSVSSGQLGTDTQYF; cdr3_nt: TGCAGCGTGTCGTCGGGACAGTTGGGCACAGATACGCAGTATTTT
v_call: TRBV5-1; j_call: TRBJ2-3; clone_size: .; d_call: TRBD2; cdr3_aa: CASSLASGSSGADTQYF; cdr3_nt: TGCGCCAGCAGCTTAGCTAGCGGCTCATCCGGGGCGGATACGCAGTATTTT
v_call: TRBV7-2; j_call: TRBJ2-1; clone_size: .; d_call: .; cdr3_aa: CASSLDLANNEQFF; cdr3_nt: TGTGCCAGCAGCCTGGATTTAGCCAACAATGAGCAGTTCTTC
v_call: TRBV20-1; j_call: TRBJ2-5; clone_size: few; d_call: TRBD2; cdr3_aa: CSAQGTSGAQETQYF; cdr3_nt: TGCAGTGCCCAAGGGACTAGCGGGGCACAAGAGACCCAGTACTTC
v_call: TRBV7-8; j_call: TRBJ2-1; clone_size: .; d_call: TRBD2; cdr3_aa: CASSLTASGSPYNEQFF; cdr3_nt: TGTGCCAGCAGCTTAACTGCTAGCGGGAGCCCTTACAATGAGCAGTTCTTC
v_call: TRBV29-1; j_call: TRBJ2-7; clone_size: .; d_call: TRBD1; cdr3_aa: CSVPGQYTYEQYF; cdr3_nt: TGCAGCGTTCCGGGACAGTATACATACGAGCAGTACTTC
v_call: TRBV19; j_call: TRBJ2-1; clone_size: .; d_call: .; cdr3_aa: CASSIPYAGLDYNEQFF; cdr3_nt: TGTGCCAGTAGTATCCCGTATGCAGGCCTCGATTACAATGAGCAGTTCTTC